This T cell receptor (beta chain) was identified in a study of T cell changes during pregnancy in multiple sclerosis. Assay: immunoSEQ multiplex PCR; the TCRdb copy retains only in-frame clones and omits some. The sample holds tens of thousands of clones, 80% to 95% seen once. The sequencing used peripheral blood, collected before pregnancy. The TCR originated in a female donor with multiple sclerosis, enrolled in a pregnancy study.

The CDR3 loop is CASSVVTASGSYNEQFF. CDR3 sequence (DNA): TGTGCCAGCAGCGTAGTGACGGCTAGCGGCTCCTACAATGAGCAGTTCTTC. The rearrangement uses TRBV9 and TRBJ2-1; 7 bases are shared with TRBD2. This CDR3 spans 17 amino acids. CDR1 and CDR2 from the germline V gene are SGDLS and YYNGEE. V gave up 0 bases and J gave up 0 bases; unmatched junction bases: 6.